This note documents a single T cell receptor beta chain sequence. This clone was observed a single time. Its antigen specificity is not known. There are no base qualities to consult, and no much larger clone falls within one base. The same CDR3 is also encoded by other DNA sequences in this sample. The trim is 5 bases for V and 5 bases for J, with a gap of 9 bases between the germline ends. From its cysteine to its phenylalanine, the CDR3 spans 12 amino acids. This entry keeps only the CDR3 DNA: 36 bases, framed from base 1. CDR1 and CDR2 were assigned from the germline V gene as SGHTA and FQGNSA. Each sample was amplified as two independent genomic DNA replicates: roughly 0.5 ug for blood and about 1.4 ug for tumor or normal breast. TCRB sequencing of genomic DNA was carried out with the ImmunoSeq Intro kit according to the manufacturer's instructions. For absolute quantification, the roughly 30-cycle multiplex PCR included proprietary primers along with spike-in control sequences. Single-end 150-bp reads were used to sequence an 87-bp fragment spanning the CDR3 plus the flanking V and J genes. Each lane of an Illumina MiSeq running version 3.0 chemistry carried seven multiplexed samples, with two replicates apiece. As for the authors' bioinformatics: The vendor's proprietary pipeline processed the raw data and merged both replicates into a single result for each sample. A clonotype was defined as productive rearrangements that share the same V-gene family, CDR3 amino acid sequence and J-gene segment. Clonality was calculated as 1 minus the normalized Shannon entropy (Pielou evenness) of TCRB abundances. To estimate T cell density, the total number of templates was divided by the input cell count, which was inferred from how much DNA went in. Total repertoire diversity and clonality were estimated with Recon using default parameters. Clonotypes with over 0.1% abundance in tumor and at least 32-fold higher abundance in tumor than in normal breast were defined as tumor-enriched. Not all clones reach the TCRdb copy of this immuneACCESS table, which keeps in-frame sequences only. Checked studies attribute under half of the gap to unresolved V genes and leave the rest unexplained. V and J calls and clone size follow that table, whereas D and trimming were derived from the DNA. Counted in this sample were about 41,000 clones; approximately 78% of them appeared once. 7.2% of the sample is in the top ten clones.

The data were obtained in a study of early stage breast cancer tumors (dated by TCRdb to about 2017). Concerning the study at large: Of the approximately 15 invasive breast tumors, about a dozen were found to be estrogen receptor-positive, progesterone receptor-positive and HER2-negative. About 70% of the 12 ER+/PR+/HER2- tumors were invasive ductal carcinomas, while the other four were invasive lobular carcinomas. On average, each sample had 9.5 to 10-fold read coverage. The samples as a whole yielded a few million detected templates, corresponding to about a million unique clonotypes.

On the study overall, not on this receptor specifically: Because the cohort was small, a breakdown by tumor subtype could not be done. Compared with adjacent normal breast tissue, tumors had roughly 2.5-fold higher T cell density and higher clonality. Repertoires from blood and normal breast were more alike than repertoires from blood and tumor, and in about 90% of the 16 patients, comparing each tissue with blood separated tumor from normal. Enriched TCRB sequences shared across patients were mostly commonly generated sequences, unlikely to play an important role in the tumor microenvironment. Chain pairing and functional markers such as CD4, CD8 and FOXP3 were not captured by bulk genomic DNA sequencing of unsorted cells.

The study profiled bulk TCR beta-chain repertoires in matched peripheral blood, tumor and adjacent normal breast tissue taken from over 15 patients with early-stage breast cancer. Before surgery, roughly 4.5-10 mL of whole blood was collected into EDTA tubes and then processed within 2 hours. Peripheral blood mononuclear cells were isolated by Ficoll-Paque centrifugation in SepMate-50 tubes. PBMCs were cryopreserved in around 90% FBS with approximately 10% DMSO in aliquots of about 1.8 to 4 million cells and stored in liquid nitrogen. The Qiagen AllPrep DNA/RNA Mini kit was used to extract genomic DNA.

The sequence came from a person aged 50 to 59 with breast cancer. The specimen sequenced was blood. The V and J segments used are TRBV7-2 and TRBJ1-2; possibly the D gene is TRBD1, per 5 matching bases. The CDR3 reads CASSPQGYGYTF. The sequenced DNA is TGTGCCAGCAGCCCTCAGGGTTATGGCTACACCTTC.